A selection of T cell receptor beta chains follows, all from one sample in a study of control samples from healthy donors and cancer patients. Clones were read by immunoSEQ multiplex PCR, and TCRdb kept only the in-frame ones, dropping some. The sample gives 130,000 or so clones, 80% to 90% of which show up once; 2.5% to 3.5% is in the top ten. Input material: blood. Source of these receptors: a man aged 55 to 69 in good health. Both conserved end residues are part of each CDR3. The D gene is left open where the match is weak. Rows give clone size only sometimes, using once, few, many, or a class for an expanded clone.

J gene	V gene	D gene	clone size	CDR3 protein	CDR3 DNA
TRBJ1-6	TRBV28	.	.	CASRRAGLSPLHF	TGTGCCAGCAGAAGGGCAGGGCTTTCACCCCTCCACTTT
TRBJ2-3	TRBV27	.	.	CASSLFPGSTDTQYF	TGTGCCAGCAGTTTATTTCCAGGGAGCACAGATACGCAGTATTTT
TRBJ1-2	TRBV28	.	.	CASRPTVSNYGYTF	TGTGCCAGCAGACCGACAGTTTCTAACTATGGCTACACCTTC
TRBJ1-1	TRBV3-1/TRBV3-2	.	.	CASSQGFSNTEAFF	TGTGCCAGCAGCCAAGGGTTTTCTAACACTGAAGCTTTCTTT
TRBJ2-1	TRBV7-9	TRBD2	.	CASSLGSSGGYNEQFF	TGTGCCAGCAGCTTAGGGTCTAGCGGGGGGTACAATGAGCAGTTCTTC
TRBJ2-5	TRBV3-1/TRBV3-2	TRBD2	.	CASSVGGITVLETQYF	TGTGCCAGCAGCGTGGGGGGGATTACTGTGCTGGAGACCCAGTACTTC
TRBJ2-2	TRBV2	.	.	CASRKEAGELFF	TGTGCCAGCAGGAAGGAAGCCGGGGAGCTGTTTTTT
TRBJ2-5	TRBV9	.	.	CASSVLGGGMETQYF	TGTGCCAGCAGCGTACTCGGGGGAGGTATGGAGACCCAGTACTTC
TRBJ1-2	TRBV7-2	.	.	CASSLTRHGYTF	TGTGCCAGCAGCTTAACTAGGCATGGCTACACCTTC
TRBJ2-7	TRBV7-2	TRBD2	once	CASSLQRGDYEQYF	TGTGCCAGCAGCCTCCAGCGGGGGGACTACGAGCAGTACTTC
TRBJ1-2	TRBV20-1	.	once	CSARKDGYTF	TGCAGTGCTAGGAAGGATGGCTACACCTTC
TRBJ1-4	TRBV19	.	few	CASSPPLGTGEKLFF	TGTGCCAGTAGTCCCCCTTTGGGGACCGGTGAAAAACTGTTTTTT
TRBJ2-7	TRBV2	.	few	CASSLDPRYEQYF	TGTGCCAGCAGTCTCGATCCCAGATACGAGCAGTACTTC
TRBJ2-7	TRBV6-5	.	few	CASSRGSGEQYF	TGTGCCAGCAGCCGGGGGTCGGGCGAGCAGTACTTC
TRBJ2-2	TRBV27	.	.	CASSSSRVTLTGELFF	TGTGCCAGCAGTTCATCCCGGGTCACTCTCACCGGGGAGCTGTTTTTT
TRBJ1-2	TRBV11-2	.	.	CASGTLGSYGYTF	TGTGCCAGCGGAACGCTGGGGAGCTATGGCTACACCTTC
TRBJ1-1	TRBV25-1	.	.	CASSVPGRMNTEAFF	TGTGCCAGCAGTGTTCCGGGTCGCATGAACACTGAAGCTTTCTTT
TRBJ1-4	TRBV28	TRBD1	once	CASSPTGGNEKLFF	TGTGCCAGCAGTCCGACAGGGGGGAATGAAAAACTGTTTTTT
TRBJ2-7	TRBV4-3	.	.	CASSQDWVKAYEQYF	TGCGCCAGCAGCCAAGATTGGGTCAAGGCCTACGAGCAGTACTTC
TRBJ1-5	TRBV7-2	.	.	CASSFGQAGNQPQHF	TGTGCCAGCAGCTTCGGGCAAGCAGGAAATCAGCCCCAGCATTTT
TRBJ2-4	TRBV19	TRBD1	.	CASSNRDRVEDIQYF	TGTGCCAGTAGTAACCGGGACAGGGTAGAAGACATTCAGTACTTC
TRBJ1-5	TRBV5-1	TRBD1	.	CASSLGGQGNQPQHF	TGCGCCAGCAGCTTGGGAGGACAGGGCAATCAGCCCCAGCATTTT
TRBJ1-4	TRBV6-5	.	.	CASSYSIQGTNEKLFF	TGTGCCAGCAGTTACTCGATACAGGGCACTAATGAAAAACTGTTTTTT
TRBJ2-2	TRBV5-5	.	.	CASSLSLGVGTGELFF	TGTGCCAGCAGCCTCTCTCTAGGGGTGGGCACCGGGGAGCTGTTTTTT
TRBJ1-2	TRBV30	.	once	CAWIHSNYGYTF	TGTGCCTGGATCCACTCTAACTATGGCTACACCTTC
TRBJ1-1	TRBV14	.	.	CASSQDTAPTEAFF	TGTGCCAGCAGCCAAGATACAGCCCCCACTGAAGCTTTCTTT
TRBJ1-5	TRBV4-3	.	.	CASSQEPGTNQPQHF	TGCGCCAGCAGCCAAGAACCGGGGACCAATCAGCCCCAGCATTTT
TRBJ1-2	TRBV20-1	.	.	CSAHSYGYTF	TGCAGTGCCCATAGCTATGGCTACACCTTC
TRBJ1-5	TRBV4-1	.	.	CASSQGGGGFSNQPQHF	TGCGCCAGCAGCCAAGGGGGGGGAGGTTTTAGCAATCAGCCCCAGCATTTT
TRBJ1-5	TRBV18	TRBD1	.	CASSPTGGRDSNQPQHF	TGTGCCAGCTCACCTACAGGGGGCCGGGATAGCAATCAGCCCCAGCATTTT
TRBJ2-3	TRBV24-1	.	.	CATSQSQGKKYF	TGTGCCACCAGTCAAAGTCAGGGGAAGAAGTATTTT
TRBJ2-3	TRBV2	.	.	CASSGQGAPTDTQYF	TGTGCCAGCAGCGGGCAGGGAGCCCCCACAGATACGCAGTATTTT
TRBJ1-3	TRBV19	.	once	CASSTTEGNTIYF	TGTGCCAGTAGTACGACAGAAGGAAACACCATATATTTT